What follows describes a single TCR beta chain. Its matching antigen is unknown. At one end the junction does not follow the germline gene, possibly because of a read error. PCR was performed a second time for about 6 to 12 cycles using a sample-barcoded 5' primer and a J-beta primer mix. TCRdb used MiXCR to reprocess the 5' RACE reads, holding one entry per CDR3 protein. The sample records about 1.8 million distinct CDR3 sequences, 40% to 55% being singletons. These data originate in a study of blood T cells in healthy people across ages. The study, taken as a whole, reports: Age advanced and TCR beta diversity per million T cells fell, roughly linearly. The lack of PBMC sorting stopped any conclusive naive versus antigen-experienced comparison. TCR beta diversity was tightly associated with the proportion of naive T cells.

CDR3 length: 15 amino acids. Germline CDR1 MNHEY, CDR2 SMNVEV (reference sequence). Researchers collected 9.5 to 10 milliliters of peripheral blood from every single donor. This sequence originates from a woman aged 40 to 55 in good health. Sequencing was carried out using blood. The chain combines TRBV27 with TRBJ2-3, with TRBD2 matching over 9 bases. CDR3 sequence: CACSLGLAGSDTQYF. The CDR3 DNA reads as TGTGCCTGCAGTTTAGGGCTAGCGGGGTCGGATACGCAGTATTTT.